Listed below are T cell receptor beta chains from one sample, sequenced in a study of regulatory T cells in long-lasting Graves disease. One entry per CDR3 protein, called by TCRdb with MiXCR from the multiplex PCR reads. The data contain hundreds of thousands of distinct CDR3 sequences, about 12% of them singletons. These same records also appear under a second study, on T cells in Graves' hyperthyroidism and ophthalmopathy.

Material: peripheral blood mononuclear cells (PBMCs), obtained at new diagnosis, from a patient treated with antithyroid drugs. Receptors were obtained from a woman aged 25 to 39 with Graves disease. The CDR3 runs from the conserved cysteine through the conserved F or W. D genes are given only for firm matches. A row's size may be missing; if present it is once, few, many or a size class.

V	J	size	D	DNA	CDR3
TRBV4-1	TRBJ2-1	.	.	TGCGCCAGCAGCTCTAGACTAGGAAGCTCCTACAATGAGCAGTTCTTC	CASSSRLGSSYNEQFF
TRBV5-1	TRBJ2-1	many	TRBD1	TGCGCCAGCAGCTCGGGACAGGGGTCTTACAATGAGCAGTTCTTC	CASSSGQGSYNEQFF
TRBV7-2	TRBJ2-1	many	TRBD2	TGTGCCAGCAGCTTAGGGGGACTAGCGGGAGTCTACAATGAGCAGTTCTTC	CASSLGGLAGVYNEQFF
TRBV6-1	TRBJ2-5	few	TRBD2	TGTGCCAGCGAACTAGCGGGTGTACGGGCGGGAGAGACCCAGTACTTC	CASELAGVRAGETQYF
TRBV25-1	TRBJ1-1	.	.	TGTGCCAGCAGTCCCGCGAGCACGACTGAAGCTTTCTTT	CASSPASTTEAFF
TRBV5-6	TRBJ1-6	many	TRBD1	TGTGCCAGCAGTTATATAGACAGGGTGGATACTTCCCTCCACTTT	CASSYIDRVDTSLHF
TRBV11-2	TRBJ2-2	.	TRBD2	TGTGCCAGCAGCTTAGCGGGACTAGCGGACGGGGAGCTGTTTTTT	CASSLAGLADGELFF
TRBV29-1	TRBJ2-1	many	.	TGCAGCGTTGGCGCCCTTGAGCAGTTCTTC	CSVGALEQFF
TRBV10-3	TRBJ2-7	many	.	TGTGCCATCAGTGAGTTAAGTTACGAGCAGTACTTC	CAISELSYEQYF
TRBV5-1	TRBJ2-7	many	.	TGCGCCAGCAGCTTGGCCACGGGATCTAACGAGCAGTACTTC	CASSLATGSNEQYF
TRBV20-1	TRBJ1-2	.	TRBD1	TGCAGTGCCGTGGACAGGGTTGGATATGGCTACACCTTC	CSAVDRVGYGYTF
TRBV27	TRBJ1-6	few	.	TGTGCCAGCAGCCAGATGGGAGGGTTGTTCTCACCCCTCCACTTT	CASSQMGGLFSPLHF
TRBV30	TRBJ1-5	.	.	TGTGCCTGGAGCTTTAGTCGGGATCAGCCCCAGCATTTT	CAWSFSRDQPQHF